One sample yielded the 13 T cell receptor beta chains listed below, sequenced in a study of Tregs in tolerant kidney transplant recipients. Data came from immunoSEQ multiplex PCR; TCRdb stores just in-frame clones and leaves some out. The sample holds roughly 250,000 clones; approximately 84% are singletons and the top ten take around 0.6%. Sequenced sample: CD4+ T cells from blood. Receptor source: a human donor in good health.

CDR3 residues: CASSIDNGHPNQPQHF. CDR3 DNA sequence: TGTGCCAGTAGTATAGATAATGGGCACCCGAATCAGCCCCAGCATTTT. The V and J genes are TRBV19 and TRBJ1-5, with unresolved D. Germline-derived CDR1 and CDR2 are LNHDA and SQIVND (reference sequence). Trimming took 0 bases from V and 4 from J, leaving 13 bases between them. The CDR3 spans 16 residues.

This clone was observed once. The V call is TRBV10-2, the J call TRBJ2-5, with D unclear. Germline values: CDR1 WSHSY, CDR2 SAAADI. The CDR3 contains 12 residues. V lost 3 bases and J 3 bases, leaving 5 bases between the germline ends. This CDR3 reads CASSERKETQYF. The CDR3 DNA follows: TGCGCCAGCAGTGAACGAAAAGAGACCCAGTACTTC.

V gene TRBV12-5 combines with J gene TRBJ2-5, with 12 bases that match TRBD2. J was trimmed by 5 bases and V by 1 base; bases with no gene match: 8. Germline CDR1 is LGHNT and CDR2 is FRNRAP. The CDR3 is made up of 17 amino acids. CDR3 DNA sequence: TGTGCTAGTGGTTTGGCCAGTGGACTAGCGGGGAGGGAGACCCAGTACTTC. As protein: CASGLASGLAGRETQYF.

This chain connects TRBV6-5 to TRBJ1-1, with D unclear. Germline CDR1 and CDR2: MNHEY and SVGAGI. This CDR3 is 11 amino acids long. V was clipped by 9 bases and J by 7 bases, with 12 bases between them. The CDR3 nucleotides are TGTGCCAGTAAAAGGGAGCTTGAAGCTTTCTTT. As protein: CASKRELEAFF.

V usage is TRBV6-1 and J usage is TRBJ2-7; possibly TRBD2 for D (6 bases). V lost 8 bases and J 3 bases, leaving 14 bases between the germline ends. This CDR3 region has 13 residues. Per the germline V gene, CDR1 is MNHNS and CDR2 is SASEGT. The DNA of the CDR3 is TGTGCCAGCCGGACTAAACCAAGCTACGAGCAGTACTTC. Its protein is CASRTKPSYEQYF.

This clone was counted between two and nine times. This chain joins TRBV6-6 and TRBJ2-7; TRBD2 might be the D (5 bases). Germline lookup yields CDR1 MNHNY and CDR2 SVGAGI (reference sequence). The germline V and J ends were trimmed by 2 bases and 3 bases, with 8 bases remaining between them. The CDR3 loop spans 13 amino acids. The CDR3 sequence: CASSYLLDYEQYF. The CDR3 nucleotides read TGTGCCAGCAGTTACCTACTAGACTACGAGCAGTACTTC.

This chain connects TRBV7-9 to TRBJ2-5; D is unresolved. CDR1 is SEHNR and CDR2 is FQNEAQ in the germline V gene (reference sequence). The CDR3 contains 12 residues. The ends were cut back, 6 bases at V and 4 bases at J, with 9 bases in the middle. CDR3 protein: CASSLTTETQYF. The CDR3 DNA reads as TGTGCCAGCAGTCTAACGACAGAGACCCAGTACTTC. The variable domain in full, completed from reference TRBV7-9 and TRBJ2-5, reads DTGVSQNPRHKITKRGQNVTFRCDPISEHNRLYWYRQTLGQGPEFLTYFQNEAQLEKSRLLSDRFSAERPKGSFSTLEIQRTEQGDSAMYLCASSLTTETQYFGPGTRLLVL.

CDR3 nucleotide sequence: TGTGCCAGTGCCCTGCGCACTGAAGCTTTCTTT. Encoded protein: CASALRTEAFF. This chain connects TRBV6-6 to TRBJ1-1; D uncertain. Looked up from germline, CDR1 is MNHNY and CDR2 is SVGAGI (reference sequence). The germline V and J ends were trimmed by 9 bases and 4 bases, with 9 bases remaining between them. CDR3 length: 11 residues.

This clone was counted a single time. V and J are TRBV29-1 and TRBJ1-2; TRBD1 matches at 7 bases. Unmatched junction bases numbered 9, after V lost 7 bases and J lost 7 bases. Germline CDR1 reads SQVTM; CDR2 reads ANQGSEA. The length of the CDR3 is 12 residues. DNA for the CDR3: TGCAGCGCCACCTCGGGACAGTCTGGCTACACCTTC. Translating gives CSATSGQSGYTF.

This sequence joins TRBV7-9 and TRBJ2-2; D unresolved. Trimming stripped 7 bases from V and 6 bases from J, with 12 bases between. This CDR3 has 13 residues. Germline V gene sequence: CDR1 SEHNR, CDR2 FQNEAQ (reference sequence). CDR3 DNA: TGTGCCAGCACCCCTACCGTCGCCGGGGAGCTGTTTTTT. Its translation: CASTPTVAGELFF.

CDR3 in DNA: TGTGCCAGCTCACCAGGATTAGGGGGAGAAGCTAACTATGGCTACACCTTC. It is translated as CASSPGLGGEANYGYTF. The chain has TRBV18 and TRBJ1-2; D may be TRBD1 (6 bases). V lost 2 bases to trimming and J lost 0 bases, with 16 bases between them. Germline loops: CDR1 KGHSH, CDR2 LQKENI. The CDR3 loop spans 17 amino acids.

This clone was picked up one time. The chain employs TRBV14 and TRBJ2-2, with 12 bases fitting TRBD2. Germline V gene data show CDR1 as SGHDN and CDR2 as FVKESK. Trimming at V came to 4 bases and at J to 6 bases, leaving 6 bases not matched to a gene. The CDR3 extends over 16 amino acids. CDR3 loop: CASSRLAGEGPGELFF. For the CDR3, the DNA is TGTGCCAGCAGCCGACTAGCGGGAGAGGGCCCCGGGGAGCTGTTTTTT.

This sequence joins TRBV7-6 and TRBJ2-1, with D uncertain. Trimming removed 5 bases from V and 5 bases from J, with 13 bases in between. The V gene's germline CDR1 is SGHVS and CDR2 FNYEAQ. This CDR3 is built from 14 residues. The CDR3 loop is CASSLYRGNNEQFF. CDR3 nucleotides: TGTGCCAGCAGCCTGTATCGAGGAAACAATGAGCAGTTCTTC.